Here is one T cell receptor beta chain with its context. One end of the junction fails to match germline, which may point to a read error. This CDR3 is built from 14 residues. Germline loops: CDR1 SGHKS, CDR2 YYEKEE (reference sequence). The data belong to a study of T cell changes during pregnancy in multiple sclerosis. Assay: immunoSEQ multiplex PCR; the TCRdb copy retains only in-frame clones and omits some. The data contain 50,000 to 65,000 clones, roughly 92% of them singletons. The chain has TRBV5-5 and TRBJ1-5; D remains unclear. This receptor was taken from a female donor with multiple sclerosis, enrolled in a pregnancy study. The source material was peripheral blood, sampled in the first trimester of pregnancy. The CDR3 sequence: CASSSSYSNQPQHF. CDR3 sequence (DNA): TGTGCCAGTAGCTCTAGTTATAGCAATCAGCCCCAGCATTTT. The variable domain in full, completed from reference TRBV5-5 and TRBJ1-5, reads DAGVTQSPTHLIKTRGQQVTLRCSPISGHKSVSWYQQVLGQGPQFIFQYYEKEERGRGNFPDRFSARQFPNYSSELNVNALLLGDSALYLCASSSSYSNQPQHFGDGTRLSIL.